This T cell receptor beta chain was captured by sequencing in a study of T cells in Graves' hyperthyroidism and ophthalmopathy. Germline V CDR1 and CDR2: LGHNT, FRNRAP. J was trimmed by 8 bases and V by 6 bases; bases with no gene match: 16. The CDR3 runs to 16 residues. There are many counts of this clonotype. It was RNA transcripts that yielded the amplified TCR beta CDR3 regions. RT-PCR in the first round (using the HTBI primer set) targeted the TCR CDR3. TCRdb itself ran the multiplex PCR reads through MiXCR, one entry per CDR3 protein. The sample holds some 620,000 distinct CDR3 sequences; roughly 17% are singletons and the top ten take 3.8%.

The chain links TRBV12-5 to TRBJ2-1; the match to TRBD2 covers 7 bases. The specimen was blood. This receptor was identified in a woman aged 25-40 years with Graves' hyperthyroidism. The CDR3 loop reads CASGDPGEAGPYEQFF. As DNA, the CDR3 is TGTGCTAGTGGGGACCCCGGGGAAGCGGGACCTTATGAGCAGTTCTTC.